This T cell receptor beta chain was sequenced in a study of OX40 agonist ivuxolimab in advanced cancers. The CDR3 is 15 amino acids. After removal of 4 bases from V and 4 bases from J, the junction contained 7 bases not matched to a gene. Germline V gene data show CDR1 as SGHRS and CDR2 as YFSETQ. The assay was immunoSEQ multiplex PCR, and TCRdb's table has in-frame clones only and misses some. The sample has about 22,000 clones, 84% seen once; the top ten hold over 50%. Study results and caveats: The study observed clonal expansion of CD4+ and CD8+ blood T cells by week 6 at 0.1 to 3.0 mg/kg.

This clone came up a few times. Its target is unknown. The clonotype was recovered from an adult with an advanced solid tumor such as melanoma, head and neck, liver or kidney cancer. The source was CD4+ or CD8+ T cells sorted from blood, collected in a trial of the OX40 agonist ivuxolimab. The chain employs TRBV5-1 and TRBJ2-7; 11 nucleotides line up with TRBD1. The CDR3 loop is CASSPGQGAIYEQYF. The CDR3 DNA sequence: TGCGCCAGCAGCCCTGGACAGGGGGCAATATACGAGCAGTACTTC.